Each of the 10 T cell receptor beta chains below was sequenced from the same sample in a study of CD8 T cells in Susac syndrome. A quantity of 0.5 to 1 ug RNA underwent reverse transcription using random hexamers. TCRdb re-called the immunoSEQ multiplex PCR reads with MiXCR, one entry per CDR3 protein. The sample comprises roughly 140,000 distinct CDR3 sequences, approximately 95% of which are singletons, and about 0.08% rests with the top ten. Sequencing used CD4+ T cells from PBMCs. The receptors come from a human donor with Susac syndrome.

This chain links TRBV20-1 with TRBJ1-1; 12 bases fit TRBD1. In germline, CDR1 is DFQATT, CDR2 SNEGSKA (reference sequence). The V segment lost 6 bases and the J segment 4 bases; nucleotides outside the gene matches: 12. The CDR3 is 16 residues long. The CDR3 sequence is CSAKRDRGLGATEAFF. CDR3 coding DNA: TGCAGTGCAAAAAGGGACAGGGGGCTGGGGGCCACTGAAGCTTTCTTT.

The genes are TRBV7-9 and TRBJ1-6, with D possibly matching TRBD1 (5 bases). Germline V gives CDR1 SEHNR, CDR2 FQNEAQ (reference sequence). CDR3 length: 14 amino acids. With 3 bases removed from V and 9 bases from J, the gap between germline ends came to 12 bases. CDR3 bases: TGTGCCAGCAGCTTCAGGGCAGAAGGTTCACCCCTCCACTTT. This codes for CASSFRAEGSPLHF.

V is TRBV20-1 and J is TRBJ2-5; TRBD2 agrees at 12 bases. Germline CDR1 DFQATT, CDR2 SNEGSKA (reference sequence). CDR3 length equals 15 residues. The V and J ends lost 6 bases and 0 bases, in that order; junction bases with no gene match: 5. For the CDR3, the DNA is TGCAGTGCCATGAGACTAGCGGGGGACCAAGAGACCCAGTACTTC. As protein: CSAMRLAGDQETQYF.

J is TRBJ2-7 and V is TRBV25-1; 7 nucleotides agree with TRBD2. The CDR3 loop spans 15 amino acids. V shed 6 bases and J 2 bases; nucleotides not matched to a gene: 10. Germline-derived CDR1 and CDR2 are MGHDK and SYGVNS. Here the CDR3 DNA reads TGTGCCAGCAGCCCTATGGGAGGGGAGCCCTACGAGCAGTACTTC. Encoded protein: CASSPMGGEPYEQYF.

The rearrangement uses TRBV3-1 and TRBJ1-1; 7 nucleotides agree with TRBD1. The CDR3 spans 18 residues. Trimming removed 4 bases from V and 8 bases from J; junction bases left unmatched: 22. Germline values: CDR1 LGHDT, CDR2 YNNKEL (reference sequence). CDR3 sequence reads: CASSPLRQLISGTVEAFF. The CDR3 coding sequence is TGTGCCAGCAGCCCGCTTCGTCAGTTAATTTCCGGGACAGTAGAAGCTTTCTTT.

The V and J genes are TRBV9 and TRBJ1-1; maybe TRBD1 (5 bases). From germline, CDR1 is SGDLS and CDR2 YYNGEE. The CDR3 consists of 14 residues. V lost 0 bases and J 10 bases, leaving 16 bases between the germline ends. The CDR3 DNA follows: TGTGCCAGCAGCGTAGCACAGGACCACGGGATAGCTTTCTTT. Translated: CASSVAQDHGIAFF.

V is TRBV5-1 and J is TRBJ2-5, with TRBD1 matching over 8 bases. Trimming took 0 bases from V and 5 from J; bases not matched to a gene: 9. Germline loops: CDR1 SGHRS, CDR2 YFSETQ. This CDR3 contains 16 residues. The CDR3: CASSLAPQGAWETQYF. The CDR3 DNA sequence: TGCGCCAGCAGCTTGGCACCTCAGGGGGCCTGGGAGACCCAGTACTTC.

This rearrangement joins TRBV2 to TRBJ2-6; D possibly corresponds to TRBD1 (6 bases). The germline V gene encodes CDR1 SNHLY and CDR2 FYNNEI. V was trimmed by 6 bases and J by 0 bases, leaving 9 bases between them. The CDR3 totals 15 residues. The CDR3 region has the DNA TGTGCCAGCAGGAAGGACAGCTCTGGGGCCAACGTCCTGACTTTC. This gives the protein CASRKDSSGANVLTF.

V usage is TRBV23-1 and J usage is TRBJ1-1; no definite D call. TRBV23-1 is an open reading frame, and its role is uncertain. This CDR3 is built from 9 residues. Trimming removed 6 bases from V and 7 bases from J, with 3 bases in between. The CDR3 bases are TGCGCCAGCAGGCATGAAGCTTTCTTT. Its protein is CASRHEAFF.

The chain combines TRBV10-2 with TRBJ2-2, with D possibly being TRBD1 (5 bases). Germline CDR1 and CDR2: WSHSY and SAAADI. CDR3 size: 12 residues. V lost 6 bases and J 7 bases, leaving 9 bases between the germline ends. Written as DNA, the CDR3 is TGCGCCAGCAGAGAGGACATCGGGGAGCTGTTTTTT. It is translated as CASREDIGELFF.